This T cell receptor (beta chain) was identified during a study of blood T cell repertoires in COVID-19. Study background: COVID-19 samples collected from the United States, Italy and Spain covered acute and convalescent phases. T cells, B-cell-depleted T cells, or PBMCs supplied cDNA or gDNA.

In the original workflow: Estimated nucleated cell counts came from reference gene primer amplification. The repertoire was sequenced with immunoSEQ multiplex PCR; TCRdb's copy has only in-frame clones and lacks some. The D gene and trimming were derived from the DNA, and the V and J assignments and clone size from that table. The data contain under 450,000 clones, approximately 86% of them seen just once; the ten biggest clones take up 7.1%. The Seattle site enrolled patients during active infection and followed them longitudinally. There are 16 residues in the CDR3. Source material: peripheral blood. The source is an older woman with COVID-19, enrolled during active disease. The chain uses TRBV21-1 and TRBJ2-3; the tabulated D call, TRBD1, remains unverified against the DNA. TRBV21-1 is marked as a pseudogene. CDR3 coding DNA: TGTGCCAGCAGCAAAGTGGCAGGGGCCACCACAGATACGCAGTATTTT. It yields the protein CASSKVAGATTDTQYF.